A selection of T cell receptor beta chains follows, all from one sample in a study of CD8+ T cells in alopecia areata. Method: immunoSEQ multiplex PCR; TCRdb's copy keeps in-frame clones and lacks some. Found here are 180,000 or so clones, roughly 46% of them singletons; the top ten hold around 10%. This specimen was CD8+ T cells sorted from blood, taken around week 53, from a patient treated with tofacitinib. These receptors originate from a human donor with alopecia areata. Both conserved end residues are part of each CDR3. A D gene is named only where the DNA matches it firmly. Rows give clone size only sometimes, using once, few, many, or a class for an expanded clone.

clone size,V gene,J gene,D gene,CDR3 DNA,CDR3 protein
-,TRBV5-1,TRBJ2-2,-,TGCGCCAGCAGCCCCCAGCAGGGGCGTTCCGGGGAGCTGTTTTTT,CASSPQQGRSGELFF
-,TRBV9,TRBJ2-6,-,TGTGCCAGCAGCGTAGTGGGGGCTGGGGCCAACGTCCTGACTTTC,CASSVVGAGANVLTF
-,TRBV10-3,TRBJ2-7,-,TGTGCCATCAGTGATCCCGGGGCAGACGGCTTCGAGCAGTACTTC,CAISDPGADGFEQYF
-,TRBV4-3,TRBJ2-5,-,TGCGCCAGCAGCCGCTTAGGCCACGTGGAAGAGACCCAGTACTTC,CASSRLGHVEETQYF
few,TRBV14,TRBJ2-2,-,TGTGCCAGCAGCCAAGATTTGGCGGACGACACCGGGGAGCTGTTTTTT,CASSQDLADDTGELFF
-,TRBV2,TRBJ2-1,TRBD2,TGTGCCAGCATCGGTCCCGGGACTAGAAAGACCTACAATGAGCAGTTCTTC,CASIGPGTRKTYNEQFF
few,TRBV6-5,TRBJ2-7,-,TGTGCCAGCAGTTACTCGAATATAAACGAGCAGTACTTC,CASSYSNINEQYF
-,TRBV4-3,TRBJ2-7,-,TGCGCCAGCAGCCAAGAAACGGGTGTGGACTGGCTCTCCTACGAGCAGTACTTC,CASSQETGVDWLSYEQYF
few,TRBV5-6,TRBJ2-7,-,TGTGCCAGCAGCTTGTTGATGGAGGAGCAGTACTTC,CASSLLMEEQYF
few,TRBV5-1,TRBJ2-5,TRBD2,TGCGCCAGCAGCCCGGGACTAGGCGCCCAAGAGACCCAGTACTTC,CASSPGLGAQETQYF
-,TRBV29-1,TRBJ1-2,-,TGCAGCGTTGAAGACGGGCAGCTTCTGGGCTACACCTTC,CSVEDGQLLGYTF